These 5 T cell receptor beta chains were all obtained from the same sample, sequenced in a study of Ad26.COV2.S vaccination and SARS-CoV-2 variants. Assay: immunoSEQ multiplex PCR; the TCRdb copy retains only in-frame clones and omits some. This sample has more than 300,000 clones; around four fifths occur once, and the top ten carry 2% to 2.5%. The treatment was: 15 to 20 received Ad26.COV2.S at low or high dose, single or two shots; several received placebo; per-sample allocation not given. The samples were gathered on day 63 after the first injection of vaccine or placebo. The sample consisted of peripheral blood, taken in a trial of Ad26.COV2.S vaccine versus placebo. All receptors derive from a person aged 18-65 years who received the Ad26.COV2.S COVID-19 vaccine or a placebo.

V gene TRBV13 combines with J gene TRBJ2-7; 7 bases map to TRBD1. There are 15 residues in the CDR3. J gave up 2 bases and V 4 bases, and 8 bases lay outside the gene matches. CDR1 PRHDT and CDR2 FYEKMQ come from the germline V gene (reference sequence). Here the CDR3 DNA reads TGTGCCAGCAGCTCAACGGACAGGCCGCCCTACGAGCAGTACTTC. It codes for CASSSTDRPPYEQYF.

This chain links TRBV27 with TRBJ1-5, with D perhaps matching TRBD1 (5 bases). This CDR3 is built from 15 residues. CDR1 and CDR2 (germline): MNHEY, SMNVEV (reference sequence). V dropped 4 bases and J dropped 1 base, with 11 bases sitting between them. The DNA for the CDR3 is TGTGCCAGCAGTTCGGCAGGGTCGAGCAATCAGCCCCAGCATTTT. Amino acids: CASSSAGSSNQPQHF.

V and J are TRBV4-1 and TRBJ2-5; maybe TRBD2 (7 bases). The CDR3 sequence is 17 residues long. The V and J ends lost 6 bases and 5 bases respectively, with 25 bases between them. Germline loops: CDR1 MGHRA, CDR2 YSYEKL. CDR3: CASSPIRGGTGGETQYF. In DNA, the CDR3 is TGCGCCAGCAGTCCTATAAGGGGGGGGACCGGCGGGGAGACCCAGTACTTC.

V usage is TRBV14 and J usage is TRBJ2-3, with D perhaps matching TRBD2 (6 bases). V gave up 4 bases and J gave up 6 bases, with 17 bases separating them. This CDR3 spans 15 amino acids. Per the germline V gene, CDR1 is SGHDN and CDR2 is FVKESK. For the CDR3, the DNA is TGTGCCAGCAGCCCTACTCCGGGACTCCCCGATACGCAGTATTTT. It yields the protein CASSPTPGLPDTQYF.

The chain has TRBV10-3 and TRBJ2-1; 9 bases map to TRBD1. The ends lost 0 bases at V and 7 bases at J; junction bases unmatched: 4. Per the germline V gene, CDR1 is ENHRY and CDR2 is SYGVKD. There are 15 residues in the CDR3. DNA for the CDR3: TGTGCCATCAGTGAGTCCGGGACAGGGAGTAATGAGCAGTTCTTC. This codes for CAISESGTGSNEQFF.